The 8 T cell receptor beta chains listed next were all sequenced from one sample in a study of early T cells in non-severe SARS-CoV-2 infection. Using its own MiXCR run on the 5' RACE reads, TCRdb lists one record per CDR3 protein. The sample has 25,000 to 35,000 distinct CDR3 sequences, 2.9% seen once. Specimen: whole blood. All receptors derive from an adult who was a healthcare worker with PCR-confirmed SARS-CoV-2 infection or an uninfected control (not recorded which).

The table lists this clonotype with many counts. The CDR3 here is CASTTGMGNYGYTF. CDR3 in DNA: TGTGCCAGCACGACAGGGATGGGTAACTATGGCTACACCTTC. The V gene is TRBV6-1, the J gene TRBJ1-2; 7 bases match TRBD1. Germline values: CDR1 MNHNS, CDR2 SASEGT. The CDR3 totals 14 residues. J gave up 1 base and V 7 bases, and 6 bases lay outside the gene matches.

This clonotype was seen a handful of times. The V and J genes are TRBV12-3 or TRBV12-4 and TRBJ2-3; possible D gene TRBD1, 5 bases. Trimming took off 6 bases at V and 5 bases at J, with 15 bases between the two ends. The CDR3 is 14 residues long. The CDR3 DNA reads as TGTGCCAGCAGCCAATTCCAGGGTATAGATACGCAGTATTTT. Residues: CASSQFQGIDTQYF.

This clonotype was counted many times. The rearrangement uses TRBV7-3 and TRBJ2-2, with 9 bases identical to TRBD1. V lost 5 bases to trimming and J lost 3 bases; unmatched junction nucleotides: 10. This CDR3 comprises 17 residues. The germline gives CDR1 SGHTA, CDR2 FQGTGA. The CDR3 protein is CASSPYRGQADTGELFF. The CDR3 coding sequence is TGTGCCAGCAGCCCCTACAGGGGGCAGGCGGACACCGGGGAGCTGTTTTTT.

This clonotype occurred many times. V usage is TRBV19 and J usage is TRBJ2-2, with D unclear. Germline V gene data show CDR1 as LNHDA and CDR2 as SQIVND (reference sequence). Trimming removed 1 base from V and 0 bases from J, with 6 bases in between. The CDR3 is 15 amino acids. CDR3 DNA: TGTGCCAGTAGTATAGGGTTATCGAACACCGGGGAGCTGTTTTTT. This gives the protein CASSIGLSNTGELFF.

This clonotype was recorded many times. The J gene is TRBJ2-1, the V gene TRBV30, with D possibly matching TRBD1 (6 bases). Germline loops: CDR1 GTSNPN, CDR2 SVGIG (reference sequence). Trimming took off 3 bases at V and 0 bases at J, with 12 bases between the two ends. CDR3 length: 15 residues. CDR3 sequence reads: CAWSPTGISYNEQFF. CDR3 sequence (DNA): TGTGCCTGGAGCCCGACAGGTATCTCCTACAATGAGCAGTTCTTC.

Many counts were recorded for this clonotype. This chain uses TRBV7-3 with TRBJ1-1, with no clear D. The CDR3 runs 13 residues. CDR1 and CDR2 from the germline V gene are SGHTA and FQGTGA. V was cut by 6 bases and J by 0 bases, with 8 bases left in between. In DNA form, the CDR3 reads TGTGCCAGCAGGACTACACTGAACACTGAAGCTTTCTTT. Protein sequence: CASRTTLNTEAFF.

Ten or more counts support this clonotype. The chain links TRBV7-2 to TRBJ1-1; the D gene is possibly TRBD1 (5 bases). Germline loops: CDR1 SGHTA, CDR2 FQGNSA. The germline V and J ends were trimmed by 2 bases and 1 base, with 8 bases remaining between them. This CDR3 is 14 amino acids long. CDR3 bases: TGTGCCAGCAGCTTAATCACAGGGAACACTGAAGCTTTCTTT. Translating gives CASSLITGNTEAFF. Full variable domain (missing parts from reference TRBV7-2 and TRBJ1-1): GAGVSQSPSNKVTEKGKDVELRCDPISGHTALYWYRQSLGQGLEFLIYFQGNSAPDKSGLPSDRFSAERTGGSVSTLTIQRTQQEDSAVYLCASSLITGNTEAFFGQGTRLTVV.

This clonotype was picked up many times. V usage is TRBV19 and J usage is TRBJ2-2; D unclear. Looked up from germline, CDR1 is LNHDA and CDR2 is SQIVND (reference sequence). V was cut by 3 bases and J by 6 bases, with 5 bases left in between. This CDR3 has 12 residues. The CDR3 sequence is CASSMASGELFF. CDR3 DNA sequence: TGTGCCAGTAGTATGGCATCCGGGGAGCTGTTTTTT.